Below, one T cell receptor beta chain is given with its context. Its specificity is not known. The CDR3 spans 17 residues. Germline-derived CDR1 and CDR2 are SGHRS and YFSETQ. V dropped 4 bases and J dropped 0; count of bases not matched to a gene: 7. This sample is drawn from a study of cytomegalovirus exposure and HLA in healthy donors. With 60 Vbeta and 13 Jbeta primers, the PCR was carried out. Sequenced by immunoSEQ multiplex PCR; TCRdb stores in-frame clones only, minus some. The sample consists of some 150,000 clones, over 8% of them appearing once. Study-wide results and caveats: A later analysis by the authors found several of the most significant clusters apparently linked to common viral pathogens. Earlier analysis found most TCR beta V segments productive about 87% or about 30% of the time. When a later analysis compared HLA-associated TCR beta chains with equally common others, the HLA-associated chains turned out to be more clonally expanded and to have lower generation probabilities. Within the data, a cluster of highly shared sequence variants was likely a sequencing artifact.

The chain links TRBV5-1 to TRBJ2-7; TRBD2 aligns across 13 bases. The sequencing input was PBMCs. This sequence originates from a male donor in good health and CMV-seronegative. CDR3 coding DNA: TGCGCCAGCAGCCATGGGACTAGCGGGACGAGCTCCTACGAGCAGTACTTC. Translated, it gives CASSHGTSGTSSYEQYF.